The 22 T cell receptor beta chains reported below all come from one sample, sequenced in a study of blood T cell repertoires in COVID-19. Produced via immunoSEQ multiplex PCR; TCRdb's table is partial and in-frame only. The sample has 300,000 or so clones; about 86% are singletons. Sequencing used PBMCs or T cells enriched from blood (not recorded which). Receptor source: a woman aged 40 to 55 with acute COVID-19.

The chain recombines TRBV5-1 with TRBJ1-1, with a tentative D call TRBD1 (5 bases). The CDR3 is made up of 13 amino acids. Germline V gene data show CDR1 as SGHRS and CDR2 as YFSETQ. Deletions cut 4 bases from V and 4 bases from J, with 11 bases between. CDR3 sequence: CASSGLRGTEAFF. The CDR3 region has the DNA TGCGCCAGCAGCGGTTTAAGGGGCACTGAAGCTTTCTTT.

In this sample, this clone turned up a few times. J is TRBJ1-1 and V is TRBV19; TRBD1 agrees at 7 bases. The CDR3 covers 17 residues. V trimming: 1 base; J trimming: 2 bases; junction bases outside the gene matches: 10. Germline-derived CDR1 and CDR2 are LNHDA and SQIVND (reference sequence). In nucleotides, the CDR3 is TGTGCCAGTAGTATAGGGGAACAGGGGATATACAACACTGAAGCTTTCTTT. Residues: CASSIGEQGIYNTEAFF.

This chain connects TRBV7-8 to TRBJ2-1; D not certain. CDR1 SGHVS and CDR2 FQNEAQ come from the germline V gene. The CDR3 is made up of 14 amino acids. The V gene lost 2 bases and the J gene lost 6 bases, with 11 bases spanning the gap. CDR3 nucleotides: TGTGCCAGCAGCTTAACGCGATTTATCAATGAGCAGTTCTTC. Translating it yields CASSLTRFINEQFF.

The chain uses TRBV29-1 and TRBJ1-1; no clear D. The CDR3 totals 15 residues. The V and J ends lost 4 bases and 4 bases respectively, with 19 bases between them. CDR1 and CDR2 from the germline V gene are SQVTM and ANQGSEA. The CDR3 here is CSVAPLLRDGTEAFF. For the CDR3, the DNA is TGCAGCGTTGCCCCCTTGTTGAGGGATGGCACTGAAGCTTTCTTT.

V gene TRBV10-3 combines with J gene TRBJ1-1, with a possible D match to TRBD1 (5 bases). Germline-derived CDR1 and CDR2 are ENHRY and SYGVKD. The CDR3 is 13 amino acids. V gave up 4 bases and J gave up 4 bases, with 10 bases separating them. DNA for the CDR3: TGTGCCATCAGTGGTTTGGGGCGCACTGAAGCTTTCTTT. It yields the protein CAISGLGRTEAFF.

The chain carries TRBV27 and TRBJ2-2; 7 nucleotides match TRBD1. J was trimmed by 7 bases and V by 6 bases; bases with no gene match: 8. The CDR3 extends over 14 amino acids. The germline gives CDR1 MNHEY, CDR2 SMNVEV (reference sequence). CDR3 DNA: TGTGCCAGCAGACAGGGACAGTCTTACGGGGAGCTGTTTTTT. This encodes CASRQGQSYGELFF.

The chain employs TRBV18 and TRBJ2-3; 7 nucleotides match TRBD1. After removal of 4 bases from V and 10 bases from J, the junction contained 11 bases not matched to a gene. CDR3 length: 14 residues. Germline V gives CDR1 KGHSH, CDR2 LQKENI. The CDR3 coding sequence is TGTGCCAGCTCACTCGGGACAGAAAGCGCATCGCAGTATTTT. Its protein product is CASSLGTESASQYF.

This chain connects TRBV7-8 to TRBJ1-1, with D uncertain. The CDR3 runs 13 residues. Deletions cut 6 bases from V and 0 bases from J, with 8 bases between. CDR1 and CDR2 from the germline V gene are SGHVS and FQNEAQ. In nucleotides, the CDR3 is TGTGCCAGCAGGGAACAGATGAACACTGAAGCTTTCTTT. This sequence encodes CASREQMNTEAFF.

The chain is built from TRBV7-2 and TRBJ1-5; the match to TRBD1 covers 7 bases. Germline CDR1 is SGHTA and CDR2 is FQGNSA. V shed 1 base and J 8 bases; nucleotides not matched to a gene: 8. The CDR3 covers 15 residues. The CDR3 loop reads CASSLDPGTAKPQHF. Here the CDR3 DNA reads TGTGCCAGCAGCTTAGACCCCGGGACAGCGAAGCCCCAGCATTTT.

This rearrangement joins TRBV28 to TRBJ1-1; 8 bases align to TRBD1. The CDR3 has 19 residues. Germline V gene lookup returns CDR1 MDHEN and CDR2 SYDVKM. After removal of 3 bases from V and 6 bases from J, the junction contained 21 bases not matched to a gene. CDR3 sequence reads: CASSLGFRYLGQGLPEAFF. DNA for the CDR3: TGTGCCAGCAGTTTGGGTTTCCGCTACCTAGGACAGGGCTTGCCTGAAGCTTTCTTT.

The gene calls are TRBV7-9 and TRBJ2-5, with 7 bases fitting TRBD1. In germline, CDR1 is SEHNR, CDR2 FQNEAQ (reference sequence). The V gene end was trimmed by 5 bases and the J gene end by 2 bases; junction bases not matched to a gene: 5. The CDR3 extends over 14 amino acids. The DNA for the CDR3 is TGTGCCAGCAGCCCGACGACAGGGCAAGAGACCCAGTACTTC. Its protein is CASSPTTGQETQYF.

The chain couples TRBV7-9 to TRBJ2-2; 11 bases match TRBD2. CDR1 and CDR2 from the germline V gene are SEHNR and FQNEAQ (reference sequence). Trimming cost V 6 bases and J 0 bases; bases outside gene matches: 9. This CDR3 is 18 amino acids long. The chain's CDR3 is CASSPSVLAGANTGELFF. The CDR3 DNA sequence: TGTGCCAGCAGTCCTTCTGTACTAGCGGGGGCGAACACCGGGGAGCTGTTTTTT.

This chain joins TRBV19 and TRBJ2-3; 12 bases align to TRBD1. V shed 6 bases and J 4 bases; nucleotides not matched to a gene: 11. The germline gives CDR1 LNHDA, CDR2 SQIVND (reference sequence). The CDR3 consists of 17 residues. CDR3 protein: CASRKDEGTGGADTQYF. CDR3 bases: TGTGCCAGTAGGAAGGATGAAGGGACAGGGGGCGCAGATACGCAGTATTTT.

In this sample, this clone turned up a few times. V and J are TRBV6-6 and TRBJ1-1, with D possibly matching TRBD1 (5 bases). V was cut by 5 bases and J by 4 bases, with 14 bases left in between. CDR3 length: 14 residues. Per germline, CDR1 MNHNY and CDR2 SVGAGI (reference sequence). The CDR3 is CASSPGSVGTEAFF. The DNA of the CDR3 is TGTGCCAGCAGTCCAGGGTCGGTGGGCACTGAAGCTTTCTTT.

The rearrangement links TRBV7-2 to TRBJ2-5; TRBD2 might be the D (6 bases). In germline, CDR1 is SGHTA, CDR2 FQGNSA. Deletions cut 4 bases from V and 5 bases from J, with 17 bases between. The CDR3 extends over 15 amino acids. The CDR3 sequence is CASSSGTPSWETQYF. The CDR3 DNA reads as TGTGCCAGCAGCTCCGGGACTCCTTCCTGGGAGACCCAGTACTTC.

J is TRBJ1-3 and V is TRBV5-4; 10 nucleotides agree with TRBD1. The CDR3 consists of 14 residues. The germline gives CDR1 SGHNT, CDR2 YYREEE (reference sequence). After removal of 4 bases from V and 4 bases from J, the junction contained 2 bases not matched to a gene. The CDR3 sequence is CASSPGQGGNTIYF. The CDR3 bases are TGTGCCAGCAGCCCGGGACAGGGGGGAAACACCATATATTTT.

This chain links TRBV6-6 with TRBJ2-2, with unresolved D. CDR1 is MNHNY and CDR2 is SVGAGI in the germline V gene (reference sequence). The length of the CDR3 is 12 residues. Trimming took 6 bases from V and 7 from J, leaving 9 bases between them. CDR3 in amino acids: CASSHGYGELFF. For the CDR3, the DNA is TGTGCCAGCAGCCACGGTTACGGGGAGCTGTTTTTT.

The V and J genes are TRBV5-8 and TRBJ1-5; tentative D call: TRBD1 (5 bases). The CDR3 loop spans 13 amino acids. V gave up 4 bases and J gave up 4 bases, with 9 bases separating them. CDR1 and CDR2 from the germline V gene are SGHTS and YDEGEE. CDR3 bases: TGTGCCAGCAGCCAGGGACTTAATCAGCCCCAGCATTTT. Amino acid sequence: CASSQGLNQPQHF.

This rearrangement joins TRBV5-6 to TRBJ1-2; a weak D match, TRBD1 (5 bases). There are 15 residues in the CDR3. V shed 6 bases and J shed 4 bases, with 19 bases lying between them. CDR1 and CDR2 from the germline V gene are SGHDT and YYEEEE. CDR3 DNA: TGTGCCAGCACAGATCCCGCCAGGGCCATCTATGGCTACACCTTC. Its translation: CASTDPARAIYGYTF.

This clone showed up just once. The V call is TRBV6-2 or TRBV6-3, the J call TRBJ2-5; D may be TRBD2 (7 bases). Deletions cut 6 bases from V and 5 bases from J, with 25 bases between. CDR1 and CDR2 from the germline V gene are MNHEY and SVGEGT. The CDR3 extends over 17 amino acids. This chain's CDR3 is CASSQPATRKGGETQYF. CDR3 in DNA: TGTGCCAGCAGCCAACCCGCCACCCGTAAGGGGGGGGAGACCCAGTACTTC.

The chain joins TRBV27 to TRBJ1-2, with D maybe TRBD1 (5 bases). V was pared by 4 bases and J by 8 bases, with 20 bases between. Germline V CDR1 and CDR2: MNHEY, SMNVEV (reference sequence). The CDR3 spans 15 residues. The CDR3 nucleotides read TGTGCCAGCAGTTCCTTCGGGGGAGGAGGTCGGGGCTACACCTTC. Protein sequence: CASSSFGGGGRGYTF.

The chain has TRBV19 and TRBJ1-4; D unclear. The CDR3 extends over 14 amino acids. Trimming shortened V by 3 bases and J by 8 bases, and 13 bases separated the two germline ends. Germline V gene data show CDR1 as LNHDA and CDR2 as SQIVND (reference sequence). The CDR3 DNA follows: TGTGCCAGTAGTATTCCTCTAGTCGGCGAAAAACTGTTTTTT. Translation gives CASSIPLVGEKLFF.